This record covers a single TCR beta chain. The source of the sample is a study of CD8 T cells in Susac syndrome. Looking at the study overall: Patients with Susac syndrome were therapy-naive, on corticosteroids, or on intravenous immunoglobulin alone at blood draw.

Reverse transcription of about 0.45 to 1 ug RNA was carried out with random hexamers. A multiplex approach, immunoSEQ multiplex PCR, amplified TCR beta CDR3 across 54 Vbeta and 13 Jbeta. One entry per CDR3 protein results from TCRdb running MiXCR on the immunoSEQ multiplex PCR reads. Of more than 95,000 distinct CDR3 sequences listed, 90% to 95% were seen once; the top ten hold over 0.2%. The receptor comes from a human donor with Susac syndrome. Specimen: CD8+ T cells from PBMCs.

CDR3 nucleotides: TGTGCCAGCTCACCACCCTCGCTAGCGGAATCCTACGAGCAGTACTTC. This codes for CASSPPSLAESYEQYF. The genes are TRBV18 and TRBJ2-7; 7 nucleotides line up with TRBD2. Germline assignment: CDR1 KGHSH and CDR2 LQKENI. The V and J ends lost 0 bases and 1 base, in that order; junction bases with no gene match: 6. This CDR3 has 16 residues.